The sequence of this T cell receptor beta chain was determined in a study of cytomegalovirus exposure and HLA in healthy donors. The CDR3 has 15 residues. Germline CDR1 and CDR2: LNHNV and YYDKDF (reference sequence). The V gene end was trimmed by 2 bases and the J gene end by 3 bases; junction bases not matched to a gene: 3. The PCR had 60 Vbeta and 13 Jbeta primers. Profiled with immunoSEQ multiplex PCR; TCRdb holds only in-frame clones, not every one. The sample consists of some 150,000 clones, approximately 80% of them appearing once. The V and J genes are TRBV15 and TRBJ2-1; 8 bases map to TRBD2. The source of this sequence is a woman younger than 35 in good health and CMV-seronegative. What was sequenced was PBMCs. The CDR3 here is CATSRSGGYYNEQFF. CDR3 DNA: TGTGCCACCAGCAGAAGCGGGGGCTACTACAATGAGCAGTTCTTC.